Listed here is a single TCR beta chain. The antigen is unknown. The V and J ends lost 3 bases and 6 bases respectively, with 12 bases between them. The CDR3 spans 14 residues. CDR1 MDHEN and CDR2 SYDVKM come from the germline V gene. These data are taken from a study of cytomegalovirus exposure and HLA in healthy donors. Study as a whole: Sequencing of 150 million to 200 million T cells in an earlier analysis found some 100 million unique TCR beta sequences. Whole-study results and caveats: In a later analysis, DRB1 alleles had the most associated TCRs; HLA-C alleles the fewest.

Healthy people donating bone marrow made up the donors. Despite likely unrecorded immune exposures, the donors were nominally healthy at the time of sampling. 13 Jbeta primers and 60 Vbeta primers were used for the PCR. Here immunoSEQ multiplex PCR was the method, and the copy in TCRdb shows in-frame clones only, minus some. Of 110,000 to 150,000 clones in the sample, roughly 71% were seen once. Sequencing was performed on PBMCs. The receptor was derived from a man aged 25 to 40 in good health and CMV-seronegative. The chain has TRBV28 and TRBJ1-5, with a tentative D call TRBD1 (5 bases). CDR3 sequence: CASSFGRGGQPQHF. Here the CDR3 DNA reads TGTGCCAGCAGTTTTGGGCGGGGCGGTCAGCCCCAGCATTTT.